This is a list of T cell receptor beta chains from one sample in a study of pediatric ulcerative colitis. Assay used: immunoSEQ multiplex PCR; TCRdb lists only in-frame clones, some missing. The table lists about 22,000 clones, about three quarters of them singletons, with 15% to 18% in the top ten. The specimen was gut tissue. These receptor sequences come from a boy under 18 with severe ulcerative colitis. CDR3s include the opening cysteine and the closing phenylalanine or tryptophan. A D gene is named only where the DNA matches it firmly. Size values are once, few and many counts, or a class for expanded clones, and some rows have none.

j_call: TRBJ1-5
clone_size: -
d_call: -
cdr3_length: 14
v_call: TRBV2
cdr3_nt: TGTGCCAGCAGTGGTCTTGACATTACGCAGCCCCAGCATTTT
cdr3_aa: CASSGLDITQPQHF

j_call: TRBJ1-6
clone_size: -
d_call: TRBD1
cdr3_length: 14
v_call: TRBV2
cdr3_nt: TGTGCCAGCAGACCCGGGACAGAGAATTCACCCCTCCACTTT
cdr3_aa: CASRPGTENSPLHF

j_call: TRBJ1-1
clone_size: -
d_call: -
cdr3_length: 11
v_call: TRBV29-1
cdr3_nt: TGCAGCGTTGTAATCCAGAGGGGAGCTTTCTTT
cdr3_aa: CSVVIQRGAFF

j_call: TRBJ1-1
clone_size: -
d_call: -
cdr3_length: 15
v_call: TRBV18
cdr3_nt: TGTGCCAGCTCACCGGACAGTTTATTGAACACTGAAGCTTTCTTT
cdr3_aa: CASSPDSLLNTEAFF

j_call: TRBJ1-2
clone_size: -
d_call: -
cdr3_length: 13
v_call: TRBV6-6
cdr3_nt: TGTGCCAGCAGTGCTATAGCTAACTATGGCTACACCTTC
cdr3_aa: CASSAIANYGYTF

j_call: TRBJ2-1
clone_size: few
d_call: -
cdr3_length: 15
v_call: TRBV7-2
cdr3_nt: TGTGCCAGCAGGGACCGAGCGAGCTCCTACAATGAGCAGTTCTTC
cdr3_aa: CASRDRASSYNEQFF

j_call: TRBJ1-1
clone_size: -
d_call: -
cdr3_length: 13
v_call: TRBV7-9
cdr3_nt: TGTGCCAGCAGCCTTCAGGGTAACACTGAAGCTTTCTTT
cdr3_aa: CASSLQGNTEAFF

j_call: TRBJ1-1
clone_size: few
d_call: -
cdr3_length: 18
v_call: TRBV5-4
cdr3_nt: TGTGCCAGCAGCCCCTCGCCGGACATTCATTCACCGAACACTGAAGCTTTCTTT
cdr3_aa: CASSPSPDIHSPNTEAFF

j_call: TRBJ2-7
clone_size: -
d_call: TRBD1
cdr3_length: 13
v_call: TRBV7-9
cdr3_nt: TGTGCCAGCAGCCCAGGGACAGGGTACGAGCAGTACTTC
cdr3_aa: CASSPGTGYEQYF

j_call: TRBJ2-5
clone_size: -
d_call: TRBD2
cdr3_length: 15
v_call: TRBV5-1
cdr3_nt: TGCGCCAGCAGGGGGAGCGGGGGGTCCCAAGAGACCCAGTACTTC
cdr3_aa: CASRGSGGSQETQYF

j_call: TRBJ1-3
clone_size: -
d_call: -
cdr3_length: 15
v_call: TRBV7-6
cdr3_nt: TGTGCCAGCAGCTCAACCGGGACATTAGGAAACACCATATATTTT
cdr3_aa: CASSSTGTLGNTIYF

j_call: TRBJ2-2
clone_size: -
d_call: -
cdr3_length: 16
v_call: TRBV11-1
cdr3_nt: TGTGCCAGCAGCTTAGGAGTCGGATTCGACACCGGGGAGCTGTTTTTT
cdr3_aa: CASSLGVGFDTGELFF

j_call: TRBJ1-1
clone_size: -
d_call: -
cdr3_length: 12
v_call: TRBV2
cdr3_nt: TGTGCCAGCATGAGGGCCCACACTGAAGCTTTCTTT
cdr3_aa: CASMRAHTEAFF

j_call: TRBJ1-6
clone_size: few
d_call: -
cdr3_length: 17
v_call: TRBV4-1
cdr3_nt: TGCGCCAGCAGCCAAGATCGGGAAAAGGGGTGGAGTTCACCCCTCCACTTT
cdr3_aa: CASSQDREKGWSSPLHF

j_call: TRBJ1-1
clone_size: once
d_call: TRBD1
cdr3_length: 13
v_call: TRBV7-2
cdr3_nt: TGTGCCAGCAGCTTAGACAGGGGCACTGAAGCTTTCTTT
cdr3_aa: CASSLDRGTEAFF

j_call: TRBJ1-4
clone_size: once
d_call: -
cdr3_length: 14
v_call: TRBV27
cdr3_nt: TGTGCCAGCAGTCCGACAGTCTGGGATGAAAAACTGTTTTTT
cdr3_aa: CASSPTVWDEKLFF

j_call: TRBJ1-4
clone_size: -
d_call: -
cdr3_length: 14
v_call: TRBV28
cdr3_nt: TGTGCCAGCAGTTTGAGGCAGGGTTATGAAAAACTGTTTTTT
cdr3_aa: CASSLRQGYEKLFF

j_call: TRBJ1-2
clone_size: few
d_call: -
cdr3_length: 12
v_call: TRBV6-6
cdr3_nt: TGTGCCAGCGTCTATGAGGGGGGTGGCTACACCTTC
cdr3_aa: CASVYEGGGYTF

j_call: TRBJ2-2
clone_size: -
d_call: -
cdr3_length: 14
v_call: TRBV9
cdr3_nt: TGTGCCAGCAGCGTTGGGGGACTTATGGAATGGCTGTTTTTT
cdr3_aa: CASSVGGLMEWLFF

j_call: TRBJ2-7
clone_size: few
d_call: -
cdr3_length: 13
v_call: TRBV7-6
cdr3_nt: TGTGCCAGCAGCTTAATGGTTGGGGTCGAGCAGTACTTC
cdr3_aa: CASSLMVGVEQYF

j_call: TRBJ1-2
clone_size: -
d_call: -
cdr3_length: 12
v_call: TRBV19
cdr3_nt: TGTGCCATCCACTCAGGGGACTATGGCTACACCTTC
cdr3_aa: CAIHSGDYGYTF

j_call: TRBJ2-3
clone_size: -
d_call: TRBD2
cdr3_length: 16
v_call: TRBV9
cdr3_nt: TGTGCCAGCAGCGGACCACTAGCGGGGGGCACAGATACGCAGTATTTT
cdr3_aa: CASSGPLAGGTDTQYF

j_call: TRBJ1-1
clone_size: -
d_call: -
cdr3_length: 13
v_call: TRBV19
cdr3_nt: TGTGCCAGTAGTATAAAGGGGGACACTGAAGCTTTCTTT
cdr3_aa: CASSIKGDTEAFF

j_call: TRBJ2-5
clone_size: -
d_call: -
cdr3_length: 14
v_call: TRBV9
cdr3_nt: TGTGCCAGCAGCGAGGGTGGAGTCGGTGAGACCCAGTACTTC
cdr3_aa: CASSEGGVGETQYF

j_call: TRBJ1-2
clone_size: -
d_call: -
cdr3_length: 13
v_call: TRBV10-3
cdr3_nt: TGTGCCATCAGTGAGTCTACAAACTATGGCTACACCTTC
cdr3_aa: CAISESTNYGYTF

j_call: TRBJ2-2
clone_size: -
d_call: TRBD2
cdr3_length: 15
v_call: TRBV15
cdr3_nt: TGTGCCACCACCACTAGCGGGGGGTACACCGGGGAGCTGTTTTTT
cdr3_aa: CATTTSGGYTGELFF

j_call: TRBJ1-1
clone_size: -
d_call: -
cdr3_length: 13
v_call: TRBV28
cdr3_nt: TGTGCCAGCAGAAGGTCCATGAACACTGAAGCTTTCTTT
cdr3_aa: CASRRSMNTEAFF

j_call: TRBJ1-2
clone_size: -
d_call: -
cdr3_length: 13
v_call: TRBV28
cdr3_nt: TGTGCCACCCGGGAAGACAACAACTATGGCTACACCTTC
cdr3_aa: CATREDNNYGYTF

j_call: TRBJ2-5
clone_size: few
d_call: -
cdr3_length: 13
v_call: TRBV29-1
cdr3_nt: TGCAGCGTCGGTCGGAGTAATCTAGAGACCCAGTACTTC
cdr3_aa: CSVGRSNLETQYF

j_call: TRBJ1-4
clone_size: -
d_call: TRBD1
cdr3_length: 14
v_call: TRBV6-5
cdr3_nt: TGTGCCAGCAGGGGGACAGGGGGCCAAGAAAAACTGTTTTTT
cdr3_aa: CASRGTGGQEKLFF

j_call: TRBJ1-6
clone_size: -
d_call: TRBD1
cdr3_length: 15
v_call: TRBV5-1
cdr3_nt: TGCGCCAGCAGCGCCAAAGGACAGGGTCTATCACCCCTCCACTTT
cdr3_aa: CASSAKGQGLSPLHF

j_call: TRBJ2-1
clone_size: -
d_call: -
cdr3_length: 11
v_call: TRBV25-1
cdr3_nt: TGTGCCAGCAGTGAATTTCTTGAGCAGTTCTTC
cdr3_aa: CASSEFLEQFF

j_call: TRBJ2-1
clone_size: -
d_call: TRBD2
cdr3_length: 16
v_call: TRBV6-5
cdr3_nt: TGTGCCAGCAGTTATGGCCTACTAGCGGGGGGAGGTGAGCAGTTCTTC
cdr3_aa: CASSYGLLAGGGEQFF

j_call: TRBJ1-4
clone_size: -
d_call: TRBD1
cdr3_length: 14
v_call: TRBV30
cdr3_nt: TGTGCCTGGAGTACCACAGGGGTGGCTGAAAAACTGTTTTTT
cdr3_aa: CAWSTTGVAEKLFF

j_call: TRBJ1-2
clone_size: -
d_call: -
cdr3_length: 15
v_call: TRBV19
cdr3_nt: TGTGCCAGTAGTCCCCCCTATGGATCGGCGAAAGGCTACACCTTC
cdr3_aa: CASSPPYGSAKGYTF

j_call: TRBJ1-1
clone_size: -
d_call: -
cdr3_length: 14
v_call: TRBV25-1
cdr3_nt: TGTGCCAGCAGTGAATCTACGGTGAACACTGAAGCTTTCTTT
cdr3_aa: CASSESTVNTEAFF

j_call: TRBJ2-7
clone_size: -
d_call: TRBD1
cdr3_length: 17
v_call: TRBV15
cdr3_nt: TGTGCCACCAGCAGGGTTTTCAGGGGACAGGGGGCAGGGGAGCAGTACTTC
cdr3_aa: CATSRVFRGQGAGEQYF

j_call: TRBJ1-1
clone_size: -
d_call: TRBD1
cdr3_length: 15
v_call: TRBV6-5
cdr3_nt: TGTGCCAGCAGCGAACGGACAGGGGTTTTCGCTGAAGCTTTCTTT
cdr3_aa: CASSERTGVFAEAFF

j_call: TRBJ2-5
clone_size: -
d_call: TRBD2
cdr3_length: 15
v_call: TRBV4-2
cdr3_nt: TGTGCCAGCAGCCAAGCAGCGGGGGGGCAAGAGACCCAGTACTTC
cdr3_aa: CASSQAAGGQETQYF

j_call: TRBJ2-7
clone_size: once
d_call: -
cdr3_length: 14
v_call: TRBV6-6
cdr3_nt: TGTGCCAGCAGCCAGCAGACTGGCGCCCTGAAGCAGTACTTC
cdr3_aa: CASSQQTGALKQYF

j_call: TRBJ2-1
clone_size: -
d_call: TRBD1
cdr3_length: 16
v_call: TRBV2
cdr3_nt: TGTGCCAGCAGTAGATTCCGGGACAGGGTTTACAATGAGCAGTTCTTC
cdr3_aa: CASSRFRDRVYNEQFF